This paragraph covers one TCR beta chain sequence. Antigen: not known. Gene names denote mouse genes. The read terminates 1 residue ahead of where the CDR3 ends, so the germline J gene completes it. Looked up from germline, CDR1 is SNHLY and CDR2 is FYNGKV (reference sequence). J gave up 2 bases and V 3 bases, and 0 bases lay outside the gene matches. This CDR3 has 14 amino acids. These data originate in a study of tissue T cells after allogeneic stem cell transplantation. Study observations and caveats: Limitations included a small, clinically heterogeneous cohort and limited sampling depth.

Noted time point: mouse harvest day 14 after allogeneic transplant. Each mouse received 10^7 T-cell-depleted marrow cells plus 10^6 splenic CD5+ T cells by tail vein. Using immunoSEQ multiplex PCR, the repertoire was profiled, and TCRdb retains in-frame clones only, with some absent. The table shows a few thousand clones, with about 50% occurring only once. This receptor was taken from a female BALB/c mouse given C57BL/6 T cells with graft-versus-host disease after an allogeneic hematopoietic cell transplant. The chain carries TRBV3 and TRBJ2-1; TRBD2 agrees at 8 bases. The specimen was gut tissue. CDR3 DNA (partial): TGTGCCAGCAGCTTGGGACTGGACTATGCTGAGCAGTTC. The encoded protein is CASSLGLDYAEQF. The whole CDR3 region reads CASSLGLDYAEQFF.